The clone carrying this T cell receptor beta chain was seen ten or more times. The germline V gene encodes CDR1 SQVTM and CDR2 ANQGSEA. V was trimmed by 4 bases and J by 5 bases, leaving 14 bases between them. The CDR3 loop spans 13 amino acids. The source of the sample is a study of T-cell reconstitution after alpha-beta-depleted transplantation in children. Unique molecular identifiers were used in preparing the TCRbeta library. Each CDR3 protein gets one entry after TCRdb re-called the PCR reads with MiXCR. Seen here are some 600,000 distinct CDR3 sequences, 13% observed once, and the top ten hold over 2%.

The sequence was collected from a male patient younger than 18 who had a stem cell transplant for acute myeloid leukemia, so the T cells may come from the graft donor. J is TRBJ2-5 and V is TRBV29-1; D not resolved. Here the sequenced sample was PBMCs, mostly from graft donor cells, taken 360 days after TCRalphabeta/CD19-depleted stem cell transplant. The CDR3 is CSVVLMTRETQYF. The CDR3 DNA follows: TGCAGCGTTGTCCTTATGACCAGGGAGACCCAGTACTTC.